Reported below is one T cell receptor (beta chain). This sample is part of a study of blood T cell repertoires in COVID-19. CDR1 and CDR2 from the germline V gene are SSHAT and FNYEAQ (reference sequence). This CDR3 spans 16 amino acids. Trimming shortened V by 1 base and J by 2 bases, and 14 bases separated the two germline ends. The authors' processing: Reference gene primer amplification in the assay estimated nucleated cell counts. This table comes from immunoSEQ multiplex PCR, and its TCRdb copy is limited to in-frame clones, with some not included. The V and J calls and the clone size are those of that table, but D and trimming were determined from the DNA. Among under 250,000 clones, roughly 84% were seen once, and the ten largest hold around 30%.

The chain carries TRBV7-7 and TRBJ2-5; a weak D match, TRBD2 (5 bases). This receptor was identified in a middle-aged man with acute or convalescent COVID-19. The specimen sequenced was peripheral blood. The CDR3 sequence: CASSLVGISGQETQYF. CDR3 sequence (DNA): TGTGCCAGCAGCTTAGTCGGGATAAGCGGACAAGAGACCCAGTACTTC.